The 9 T cell receptor beta chains below were found in one sample sequenced in a study of response to subunit inactivated influenza vaccine (dated by TCRdb to between 2017 and 2018). Library preparation employed RT-PCR. TCRdb names Illumina HiSeq 2500 as the instrument used. The raw public reads went through TCRdb reprocessing: fastp at Q25, MiXCR clone calling, in-frame beta chains kept. One record per CDR3 amino acid sequence lists the most common genes and DNA. Recorded for this sample are some 540,000 distinct CDR3 sequences; roughly a quarter of them occurred a single time. The ten largest account for roughly 2.8% of the sample. The same specimen was also included in a second study, on T cells expressing NK-cell markers. The second publication reports: TCR beta cDNA libraries were made by 5'RACE template switching that added a universal primer site and unique molecular identifiers.

The sequences come from CD4+ T cells sorted from PBMCs, collected about 12 days after vaccination. Receptor source: a man in his fifties who received an inactivated influenza vaccine. Donor details come from another sample of the same person, matched by shared clones.

This clonotype was seen a few times. This chain uses TRBV12-3 or TRBV12-4 with TRBJ2-1; 8 nucleotides line up with TRBD2. This CDR3 spans 14 amino acids. J was trimmed by 2 bases and V by 6 bases; bases with no gene match: 3. The CDR3, as DNA: TGTGCCAGCAGGCCGGGACTAGCCTACAATGAGCAGTTCTTC. The encoded protein is CASRPGLAYNEQFF.

V is TRBV12-3 or TRBV12-4 and J is TRBJ2-4, with TRBD1 matching 10 bases. The CDR3 totals 16 residues. With V trimmed by 7 bases and J by 7 bases, 13 bases remained unmatched. The CDR3 nucleotides are TGTGCCAGCACCCTGGGTTCAGGGACAGGGGATAACATTCAGTACTTC. It encodes CASTLGSGTGDNIQYF.

This clonotype was seen only a few times. The chain uses TRBV5-1 and TRBJ1-3, with 8 bases aligning to TRBD1. The CDR3 extends over 18 amino acids. Germline V gene data show CDR1 as SGHRS and CDR2 as YFSETQ. Unmatched junction bases numbered 12, after V lost 4 bases and J lost 0 bases. This CDR3 reads CASSPALTGAGSGNTIYF. CDR3 in DNA: TGCGCCAGCAGCCCAGCGCTGACAGGGGCAGGCTCTGGAAACACCATATATTTT.

This clonotype was picked up a small number of times. This chain joins TRBV20-1 and TRBJ2-2, with D maybe TRBD1 (6 bases). Germline V gene sequence: CDR1 DFQATT, CDR2 SNEGSKA (reference sequence). The CDR3 extends over 16 amino acids. With 0 bases removed from V and 3 bases from J, the gap between germline ends came to 14 bases. The CDR3, as DNA: TGCAGTGCTAGAGATAGCAGGCAGGGGTACACCGGGGAGCTGTTTTTT. It specifies CSARDSRQGYTGELFF.

This clonotype came up a few times. This chain links TRBV5-1 with TRBJ2-7; D is undetermined. This CDR3 contains 13 residues. The germline V gene has CDR1 SGHRS and CDR2 YFSETQ. V was trimmed by 4 bases and J by 4 bases, leaving 12 bases between them. The CDR3 reads CASSLIYGYEQYF. CDR3 coding DNA: TGCGCCAGCAGCCTAATCTACGGATACGAGCAGTACTTC.

This clonotype was recorded many times. The chain is built from TRBV29-1 and TRBJ1-4, with a possible D match to TRBD1 (5 bases). Germline V gene lookup returns CDR1 SQVTM and CDR2 ANQGSEA. This CDR3 spans 16 amino acids. V was clipped by 4 bases and J by 3 bases, with 18 bases between them. The CDR3 sequence: CSVGELKGAANEKLFF. In DNA, the CDR3 is TGCAGCGTTGGGGAGCTGAAAGGGGCGGCTAATGAAAAACTGTTTTTT.

This clonotype was counted only a few times. The chain couples TRBV2 to TRBJ2-4; possible D gene TRBD1, 5 bases. Germline V lookup: CDR1 SNHLY, CDR2 FYNNEI. V was trimmed by 7 bases and J by 3 bases, leaving 13 bases between them. The CDR3 loop spans 14 amino acids. The chain's CDR3 is CASKIQEDKNIQYF. The DNA of the CDR3 is TGTGCCAGCAAAATACAGGAAGACAAAAACATTCAGTACTTC.

The rearrangement links TRBV20-1 to TRBJ1-1; D is ambiguous. Trimming stripped 4 bases from V and 0 bases from J, with 6 bases between. Germline loops: CDR1 DFQATT, CDR2 SNEGSKA (reference sequence). This CDR3 comprises 12 residues. For the CDR3, the DNA is TGCAGTGCTAAGGGTCTGAACACTGAAGCTTTCTTT. Translated: CSAKGLNTEAFF.

The chain recombines TRBV28 with TRBJ2-7; 11 positions agree with TRBD1. This CDR3 spans 16 amino acids. In germline, CDR1 is MDHEN, CDR2 SYDVKM. J gave up 2 bases and V 5 bases, and 8 bases lay outside the gene matches. The CDR3 loop reads CASSPPRTGGPYEQYF. The CDR3 DNA reads TGTGCCAGCAGTCCCCCCCGGACAGGGGGCCCCTACGAGCAGTACTTC.